A single sample gave rise to the 14 T cell receptor beta chains below, sequenced in a study of blood T cell repertoires in COVID-19. The data were produced by immunoSEQ multiplex PCR, yet TCRdb's version contains in-frame clones alone and is incomplete. The top ten clones hold 4.3% of a sample with 130,000 to 150,000 clones, about 86% of them seen once. The source material was peripheral blood. All receptors derive from a woman between 35 and 50 years old with acute or convalescent COVID-19.

This clone has more than one count but fewer than ten. The rearrangement uses TRBV19 and TRBJ2-7, with 8 bases matching TRBD1. With 4 bases clipped from V and 2 bases from J, the junction kept 4 bases outside the gene matches. In germline, CDR1 is LNHDA, CDR2 SQIVND (reference sequence). There are 14 residues in the CDR3. The CDR3 DNA reads as TGTGCCAGTAGTACGGGGACAGGACCCTACGAGCAGTACTTC. As protein: CASSTGTGPYEQYF. Filled out from reference TRBV19 and TRBJ2-7, the complete variable domain reads DGGITQSPKYLFRKEGQNVTLSCEQNLNHDAMYWYRQDPGQGLRLIYYSQIVNDFQKGDIAEGYSVSREKKESFPLTVTSAQKNPTAFYLCASSTGTGPYEQYFGPGTRLTVT.

The chain has TRBV6-4 and TRBJ1-5, with D possibly being TRBD1 (6 bases). There are 13 residues in the CDR3. Trimming cost V 3 bases and J 5 bases, with 8 bases left between them. Germline CDR1 reads MRHNA; CDR2 reads SNTAGT. The CDR3 protein is CASSEAGDQPQHF. The CDR3, as DNA: TGTGCCAGCAGTGAGGCAGGGGATCAGCCCCAGCATTTT.

The chain links TRBV4-1 to TRBJ2-5; TRBD2 is a possible D gene (6 bases). Trimming left V 0 bases short and J 5 bases short, with 10 bases between. CDR3 size: 14 residues. CDR1 is MGHRA and CDR2 is YSYEKL in the germline V gene. The CDR3 DNA is TGCGCCAGCAGCCAAGATAAAGGGAGGGAGACCCAGTACTTC. Protein sequence: CASSQDKGRETQYF.

The count of this clone is one. This sequence joins TRBV27 and TRBJ1-5, with a tentative D call TRBD1 (5 bases). The CDR3 is 13 residues long. Germline CDR1 is MNHEY and CDR2 is SMNVEV (reference sequence). Trimming took off 5 bases at V and 6 bases at J, with 11 bases between the two ends. The CDR3 sequence: CASSLQGGQPQHF. CDR3 nucleotides: TGTGCCAGCAGTCTCCAGGGTGGTCAGCCCCAGCATTTT.

This clone was recorded once. One junction end does not reproduce the germline sequence, and a read error may be involved. This chain uses TRBV7-9 with TRBJ2-7; 9 nucleotides match TRBD1. Germline lookup yields CDR1 SEHNR and CDR2 FQNEAQ (reference sequence). The CDR3 is made up of 14 amino acids. This chain's CDR3 is CASSSTGGSHEQYF. The CDR3 DNA is TGTGCCAGCAGCTCCACAGGGGGCTCCCACGAGCAGTACTTC.

This clone was observed a single time. The CDR3 region is CASSEGGATGETQYF. CDR3 DNA sequence: TGTGCCAGCAGTGAGGGGGGGGCCACTGGAGAGACCCAGTACTTC. This rearrangement joins TRBV2 to TRBJ2-5, with TRBD2 as a possible D gene (7 bases). CDR1 is SNHLY, CDR2 FYNNEI, per germline. The CDR3 length is 15 residues. The V end lost 3 bases, the J end lost 4 bases, and 15 bases lay between the germline ends.

J is TRBJ2-7 and V is TRBV18; no reliable D call. Trimming removed 0 bases from V and 5 bases from J, with 11 bases in between. This CDR3 contains 14 residues. CDR1 is KGHSH, CDR2 LQKENI, per germline. The CDR3 coding sequence is TGTGCCAGCTCACCACCTCAGGATCTGCACGAGCAGTACTTC. Protein: CASSPPQDLHEQYF.

The chain links TRBV10-3 to TRBJ2-7, with 10 bases identical to TRBD1. V lost 7 bases, J lost 2 bases, and 14 bases stayed unmatched. The length of the CDR3 is 17 residues. The germline CDR1 and CDR2 sequences are ENHRY and SYGVKD. CDR3 bases: TGTGCCATCAACCCGGGACAGGGGAACCCCTCAGCCTACGAGCAGTACTTC. This codes for CAINPGQGNPSAYEQYF.

The chain joins TRBV4-1 to TRBJ2-5; 8 bases fit TRBD2. CDR3 length equals 17 residues. V dropped 0 bases and J dropped 2; count of bases not matched to a gene: 8. The germline gives CDR1 MGHRA, CDR2 YSYEKL. As DNA, the CDR3 is TGCGCCAGCAGCCAAGATCGGGCGGGGGGCGAGCAAGAGACCCAGTACTTC. Amino acid sequence: CASSQDRAGGEQETQYF.

This chain uses TRBV6-2 or TRBV6-3 with TRBJ1-3, with no clear D. The V gene's germline CDR1 is MNHEY and CDR2 SVGEGT. V shed 5 bases and J shed 2 bases, with 7 bases lying between them. This CDR3 comprises 13 residues. CDR3 loop: CASSPSAGNTIYF. The CDR3 DNA follows: TGTGCCAGCAGTCCCTCGGCTGGAAACACCATATATTTT.

The chain joins TRBV5-4 to TRBJ2-3; the D gene is possibly TRBD2 (6 bases). Germline CDR1 reads SGHNT; CDR2 reads YYREEE (reference sequence). The ends were cut back, 0 bases at V and 1 base at J, with 12 bases in the middle. This CDR3 is built from 16 residues. DNA of the CDR3: TGTGCCAGCAGCTTGGGTTTGGGACTCCGCACAGATACGCAGTATTTT. Translating gives CASSLGLGLRTDTQYF.

V is TRBV7-2 and J is TRBJ2-7; tentative D call: TRBD2 (6 bases). The V and J ends lost 1 base and 1 base respectively, with 8 bases between them. Germline lookup yields CDR1 SGHTA and CDR2 FQGNSA. The CDR3 runs 14 residues. CDR3 amino acids: CASSLGDWSYEQYF. Here the CDR3 DNA reads TGTGCCAGCAGCTTAGGGGACTGGTCCTACGAGCAGTACTTC.

Only one count was recorded for this clone. The J gene is TRBJ2-7, the V gene TRBV5-6, with TRBD2 matching over 12 bases. The V gene's germline CDR1 is SGHDT and CDR2 YYEEEE. This CDR3 region has 14 residues. V trimming: 5 bases; J trimming: 6 bases; junction bases outside the gene matches: 6. The CDR3 protein is CASSASGGVPEQYF. Here the CDR3 DNA reads TGTGCCAGCAGTGCTAGCGGGGGGGTACCCGAGCAGTACTTC. Filled out from reference TRBV5-6 and TRBJ2-7, the complete variable domain reads DAGVTQSPTHLIKTRGQQVTLRCSPKSGHDTVSWYQQALGQGPQFIFQYYEEEERQRGNFPDRFSGHQFPNYSSELNVNALLLGDSALYLCASSASGGVPEQYFGPGTRLTVT.

The chain employs TRBV2 and TRBJ2-3; 16 positions agree with TRBD2. Germline V gives CDR1 SNHLY, CDR2 FYNNEI. This CDR3 has 15 residues. After removal of 7 bases from V and 4 bases from J, the junction contained 2 bases not matched to a gene. The DNA of the CDR3 is TGTGCCAGCAAGGGGACTAGCGGGGGGGCAGATACGCAGTATTTT. Its protein product is CASKGTSGGADTQYF.